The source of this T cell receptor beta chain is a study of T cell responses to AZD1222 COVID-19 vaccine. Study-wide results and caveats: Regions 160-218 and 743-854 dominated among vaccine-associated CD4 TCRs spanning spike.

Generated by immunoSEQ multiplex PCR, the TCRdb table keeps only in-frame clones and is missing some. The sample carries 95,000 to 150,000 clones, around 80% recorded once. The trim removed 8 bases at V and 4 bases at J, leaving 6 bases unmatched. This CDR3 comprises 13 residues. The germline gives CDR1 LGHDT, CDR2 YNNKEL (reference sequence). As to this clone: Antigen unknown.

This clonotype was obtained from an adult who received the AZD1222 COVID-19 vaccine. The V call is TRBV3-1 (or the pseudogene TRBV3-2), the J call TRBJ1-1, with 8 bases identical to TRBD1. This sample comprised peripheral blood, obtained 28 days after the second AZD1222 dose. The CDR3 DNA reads TGTGCCAGCCGAGCCAGGGGGCTCACTGAAGCTTTCTTT. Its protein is CASRARGLTEAFF.